This TCR beta chain is from a study of T cell responses to AZD1222 COVID-19 vaccine. In germline, CDR1 is SGHDN, CDR2 FVKESK. CDR3 size: 14 residues. With 1 base clipped from V and 9 bases from J, the junction kept 3 bases outside the gene matches. This clone appeared a single time. Here immunoSEQ multiplex PCR was the method, and the copy in TCRdb shows in-frame clones only, minus some. Of roughly 150,000 clones listed, approximately 91% were seen once; the top ten hold about 2%. The receptor comes from an adult who received the AZD1222 COVID-19 vaccine. The input for sequencing was peripheral blood, taken 28 days after the second AZD1222 dose. This sequence joins TRBV14 and TRBJ1-6; 7 bases are shared with TRBD1. CDR3 nucleotides: TGTGCCAGCAGCCAAGGACAGGGAAGTTCACCCCTCCACTTT. Translation: CASSQGQGSSPLHF.